This passage covers 8 T cell receptor beta chains from one sample sequenced in a study of cytomegalovirus exposure and HLA in healthy donors. The PCR used 60 Vbeta and 13 Jbeta primers. Here immunoSEQ multiplex PCR was the method, and the copy in TCRdb shows in-frame clones only, minus some. The sample includes 120,000 or so clones, about 80% of them seen just once. Material for sequencing was PBMCs. The receptors here all came from a man aged 25-45 years in good health and CMV-seropositive.

V gene TRBV7-3 combines with J gene TRBJ2-2; D perhaps matches TRBD2 (5 bases). The V and J ends lost 5 bases and 3 bases respectively, with 10 bases between them. The germline V gene encodes CDR1 SGHTA and CDR2 FQGTGA. The CDR3 totals 14 residues. CDR3 DNA sequence: TGTGCCAGCAGCCCCGAACTAGACACCGGGGAGCTGTTTTTT. This gives the protein CASSPELDTGELFF.

The chain combines TRBV6-1 with TRBJ1-2; 8 bases match TRBD1. Germline CDR1 reads MNHNS; CDR2 reads SASEGT. After removal of 4 bases from V and 6 bases from J, the junction contained 7 bases not matched to a gene. The CDR3 loop spans 14 amino acids. The CDR3 sequence: CASSVDRVFDGYTF. CDR3 DNA: TGTGCCAGCAGTGTGGACAGGGTGTTTGATGGCTACACCTTC.

A word on this clone: This sample includes further DNA sequences coding for the same CDR3. The chain recombines TRBV4-1 with TRBJ1-2; perhaps TRBD1 as D (6 bases). The length of the CDR3 is 14 residues. Germline V lookup: CDR1 MGHRA, CDR2 YSYEKL. V was pared by 1 base and J by 0 bases, with 6 bases between. The CDR3 here is CASSQGTANYGYTF. CDR3 DNA: TGCGCCAGCAGCCAAGGGACAGCTAACTATGGCTACACCTTC.

Only a few counts were recorded for this clone. The CDR3 nucleotides are TGTGCCAGTAGTATCCGGGGTGGCAGGGAGACCCAGTACTTC. It specifies CASSIRGGRETQYF. This chain joins TRBV19 and TRBJ2-5; tentative D call: TRBD2 (5 bases). V was pared by 3 bases and J by 5 bases, with 13 bases between. Germline V gives CDR1 LNHDA, CDR2 SQIVND (reference sequence). The CDR3 spans 14 residues.

This clone was seen only once. This chain joins TRBV13 and TRBJ1-2; D unresolved. V was cut by 4 bases and J by 1 base, with 10 bases left in between. Germline V lookup: CDR1 PRHDT, CDR2 FYEKMQ (reference sequence). The length of the CDR3 is 14 residues. As DNA, the CDR3 is TGTGCCAGCAGCTCAATGGCGGTTAACTATGGCTACACCTTC. It translates to CASSSMAVNYGYTF.

The chain recombines TRBV5-1 with TRBJ1-6; 8 bases line up with TRBD1. V lost 2 bases to trimming and J lost 10 bases; unmatched junction nucleotides: 11. Germline CDR1 and CDR2: SGHRS and YFSETQ. This CDR3 has 16 residues. CDR3 sequence (DNA): TGCGCCAGCAGCTTTTGGACAGGGCGTGGACAGTCACCCCTCCACTTT. It yields the protein CASSFWTGRGQSPLHF.

The chain carries TRBV6-5 and TRBJ2-7, with D possibly TRBD2 on 6 matching bases. The V gene's germline CDR1 is MNHEY and CDR2 SVGAGI. The V end lost 10 bases, the J end lost 2 bases, and 12 bases lay between the germline ends. The CDR3 runs 12 residues. The CDR3 DNA follows: TGTGCCACCTCGGGGGTCGCCTACGAGCAGTACTTC. This sequence encodes CATSGVAYEQYF.

The chain recombines TRBV6-1 with TRBJ2-5, with D unclear. Germline assignment: CDR1 MNHNS and CDR2 SASEGT. The CDR3 length is 13 residues. V was trimmed by 7 bases and J by 0 bases, leaving 9 bases between them. CDR3 DNA: TGTGCCAGCACGGAGACCTACCAAGAGACCCAGTACTTC. It encodes CASTETYQETQYF.